This is a list of T cell receptor beta chains from one sample in a study of OX40 agonist ivuxolimab in advanced cancers. Profiling relied on immunoSEQ multiplex PCR, and the TCRdb table lists in-frame clones only, not all of them. Of 80,000 to 100,000 clones listed, 90% to 95% are singletons. Sequences were derived from CD4+ or CD8+ T cells sorted from blood, sampled in a trial of the OX40 agonist ivuxolimab. These receptors were taken from an adult with an advanced solid tumor such as melanoma, head and neck, liver or kidney cancer. CDR3s include the opening cysteine and the closing phenylalanine or tryptophan. The order of the fields is D gene, V gene, clone size, J gene, CDR3 protein, CDR3 DNA. A D gene is named only where the DNA matches it firmly. Clone size is not always given. Where it is, it says once, few, many or a class for expanded clones.

d_call: TRBD2; v_call: TRBV19; clone_size: once; j_call: TRBJ2-3; cdr3_aa: CASSGLDSTDTQYF; cdr3_nt: TGTGCCAGTAGTGGACTAGACAGCACAGATACGCAGTATTTT
d_call: .; v_call: TRBV5-1; clone_size: .; j_call: TRBJ2-7; cdr3_aa: CASSFDSTYEQYF; cdr3_nt: TGCGCCAGCAGCTTCGATTCGACTTACGAGCAGTACTTC
d_call: TRBD1; v_call: TRBV30; clone_size: .; j_call: TRBJ1-3; cdr3_aa: CAWSVRTGPSSGNTIYF; cdr3_nt: TGTGCCTGGAGTGTACGGACAGGGCCCAGTTCAGGAAACACCATATATTTT
d_call: .; v_call: TRBV14; clone_size: .; j_call: TRBJ2-3; cdr3_aa: CASSPYLATQYF; cdr3_nt: TGTGCCAGCAGCCCCTATTTGGCTACGCAGTATTTT
d_call: TRBD1; v_call: TRBV4-3; clone_size: .; j_call: TRBJ2-2; cdr3_aa: CASSQAGQGFGNTGELFF; cdr3_nt: TGCGCCAGCAGCCAAGCGGGACAGGGGTTCGGGAACACCGGGGAGCTGTTTTTT
d_call: .; v_call: TRBV5-1; clone_size: .; j_call: TRBJ2-1; cdr3_aa: CASSWRLEHQIKFF; cdr3_nt: TGCGCCAGCAGCTGGAGACTAGAGCATCAAATAAAGTTCTTC
d_call: .; v_call: TRBV6-1; clone_size: .; j_call: TRBJ2-2; cdr3_aa: CASSLGPANTGELFF; cdr3_nt: TGTGCCAGCAGCCTGGGACCCGCGAACACCGGGGAGCTGTTTTTT
d_call: .; v_call: TRBV11-2; clone_size: .; j_call: TRBJ1-3; cdr3_aa: CASSLTSGNTIYF; cdr3_nt: TGTGCCAGCAGCTTAACTTCTGGAAACACCATATATTTT
d_call: TRBD2; v_call: TRBV28; clone_size: .; j_call: TRBJ2-3; cdr3_aa: CASSLGLAGTTDTQYF; cdr3_nt: TGTGCCAGCAGTTTGGGACTAGCGGGGACCACAGATACGCAGTATTTT
d_call: .; v_call: TRBV5-1; clone_size: .; j_call: TRBJ2-3; cdr3_aa: CASSPPVLATSTDTQYF; cdr3_nt: TGCGCCAGCAGCCCCCCGGTGTTAGCGACCAGCACAGATACGCAGTATTTT
d_call: .; v_call: TRBV6-6; clone_size: .; j_call: TRBJ1-2; cdr3_aa: CASSYSGPSGYGYTF; cdr3_nt: TGTGCCAGCAGTTACTCGGGGCCTTCGGGCTATGGCTACACCTTC
d_call: TRBD2; v_call: TRBV19; clone_size: .; j_call: TRBJ2-1; cdr3_aa: CASSFLAGGTYNEQFF; cdr3_nt: TGTGCCAGTAGTTTCCTAGCGGGGGGGACCTACAATGAGCAGTTCTTC
d_call: .; v_call: TRBV5-1; clone_size: .; j_call: TRBJ1-1; cdr3_aa: CASSIGENTEAFF; cdr3_nt: TGCGCCAGCAGCATAGGGGAAAACACTGAAGCTTTCTTT
d_call: TRBD1; v_call: TRBV30; clone_size: once; j_call: TRBJ2-7; cdr3_aa: CAWSFSRDRGRYEQYF; cdr3_nt: TGTGCCTGGAGTTTCTCCCGGGACAGGGGGCGCTACGAGCAGTACTTC
d_call: .; v_call: TRBV27; clone_size: .; j_call: TRBJ2-5; cdr3_aa: CASSLLGGTQYF; cdr3_nt: TGTGCCAGCAGCCTTTTAGGGGGGACCCAGTACTTC
d_call: TRBD2; v_call: TRBV7-2; clone_size: .; j_call: TRBJ2-1; cdr3_aa: CASTGRGERERAYNEQFF; cdr3_nt: TGTGCCAGCACCGGGAGGGGGGAGCGGGAGCGGGCCTACAATGAGCAGTTCTTC
d_call: .; v_call: TRBV28; clone_size: .; j_call: TRBJ2-3; cdr3_aa: CASSLNIPDTQYF; cdr3_nt: TGTGCCAGCAGTTTAAATATTCCAGATACGCAGTATTTT
d_call: .; v_call: TRBV6-5; clone_size: .; j_call: TRBJ1-3; cdr3_aa: CASSWVRGNTIYF; cdr3_nt: TGTGCCAGCAGCTGGGTTAGGGGAAACACCATATATTTT
d_call: TRBD1; v_call: TRBV9; clone_size: .; j_call: TRBJ1-2; cdr3_aa: CASSTSDRGDYGYTF; cdr3_nt: TGTGCCAGCAGCACCTCCGACAGGGGCGACTATGGCTACACCTTC
d_call: TRBD1; v_call: TRBV7-6; clone_size: .; j_call: TRBJ1-1; cdr3_aa: CASSSRQGVLLNTEAFF; cdr3_nt: TGTGCCAGCAGCTCCCGACAGGGCGTTCTGCTGAACACTGAAGCTTTCTTT
d_call: .; v_call: TRBV19; clone_size: .; j_call: TRBJ1-5; cdr3_aa: CASSIFGGGQPQHF; cdr3_nt: TGTGCCAGTAGTATATTCGGGGGGGGTCAGCCCCAGCATTTT
d_call: TRBD2; v_call: TRBV6-1; clone_size: .; j_call: TRBJ2-4; cdr3_aa: CASSSSGSLGNIQYF; cdr3_nt: TGTGCCAGCAGCTCTAGCGGGAGCCTTGGAAACATTCAGTACTTC
d_call: TRBD2; v_call: TRBV7-9; clone_size: .; j_call: TRBJ2-1; cdr3_aa: CASSLGLAHSYNEQFF; cdr3_nt: TGTGCCAGCAGCTTAGGACTAGCTCACTCCTACAATGAGCAGTTCTTC
d_call: .; v_call: TRBV15; clone_size: .; j_call: TRBJ1-5; cdr3_aa: CATSRLNQPQHF; cdr3_nt: TGTGCCACCAGCCGCCTAAATCAGCCCCAGCATTTT
d_call: .; v_call: TRBV28; clone_size: .; j_call: TRBJ1-1; cdr3_aa: CASRKGIMNTEAFF; cdr3_nt: TGTGCCAGCAGGAAGGGGATTATGAACACTGAAGCTTTCTTT
d_call: .; v_call: TRBV15; clone_size: .; j_call: TRBJ1-2; cdr3_aa: CATSRGGDTVPGYTF; cdr3_nt: TGTGCCACCAGCAGAGGGGGGGATACCGTACCGGGCTACACCTTC
d_call: .; v_call: TRBV9; clone_size: .; j_call: TRBJ1-2; cdr3_aa: CASSVEAGELDGYTF; cdr3_nt: TGTGCCAGCAGCGTAGAGGCAGGGGAGTTGGATGGCTACACCTTC
d_call: .; v_call: TRBV5-6; clone_size: .; j_call: TRBJ2-1; cdr3_aa: CASSFGASNDEQFF; cdr3_nt: TGTGCCAGCAGCTTTGGCGCTAGTAACGATGAGCAGTTCTTC
d_call: TRBD1; v_call: TRBV6-1; clone_size: .; j_call: TRBJ1-1; cdr3_aa: CASSERWTGATEAFF; cdr3_nt: TGTGCCAGCAGTGAAAGATGGACAGGGGCTACTGAAGCTTTCTTT
d_call: TRBD2; v_call: TRBV4-3; clone_size: .; j_call: TRBJ2-3; cdr3_aa: CASSRSRGSGDTQYF; cdr3_nt: TGCGCCAGCAGCCGTTCGCGGGGGTCGGGAGATACGCAGTATTTT
d_call: .; v_call: TRBV18; clone_size: few; j_call: TRBJ1-5; cdr3_aa: CASSPAGLNQPQHF; cdr3_nt: TGTGCCAGCTCACCAGCAGGGTTGAATCAGCCCCAGCATTTT
d_call: .; v_call: TRBV27; clone_size: .; j_call: TRBJ2-6; cdr3_aa: CASSLWYSGANVLTF; cdr3_nt: TGTGCCAGCAGTTTATGGTACTCTGGGGCCAACGTCCTGACTTTC
d_call: .; v_call: TRBV21-1; clone_size: .; j_call: TRBJ1-5; cdr3_aa: CASSPRLRDRAIWPQHF; cdr3_nt: TGTGCCAGCAGCCCGCGCCTTCGGGACAGGGCGATTTGGCCCCAGCATTTT
d_call: .; v_call: TRBV28; clone_size: .; j_call: TRBJ1-5; cdr3_aa: CASSSVGEGSNQPQHF; cdr3_nt: TGTGCCAGCAGCTCGGTCGGGGAGGGAAGCAATCAGCCCCAGCATTTT
d_call: .; v_call: TRBV6-5; clone_size: .; j_call: TRBJ1-1; cdr3_aa: CASSYSRTRDTEAFF; cdr3_nt: TGTGCCAGCAGTTACTCGAGGACCAGGGACACTGAAGCTTTCTTT
d_call: .; v_call: TRBV5-6; clone_size: .; j_call: TRBJ1-1; cdr3_aa: CASSEIRPNTEAFF; cdr3_nt: TGTGCCAGCAGCGAGATACGGCCGAACACTGAAGCTTTCTTT
d_call: .; v_call: TRBV9; clone_size: .; j_call: TRBJ1-2; cdr3_aa: CASSAPGQGQYGYTF; cdr3_nt: TGTGCCAGCAGCGCCCCCGGACAAGGACAGTATGGCTACACCTTC
d_call: TRBD1; v_call: TRBV4-3; clone_size: .; j_call: TRBJ1-3; cdr3_aa: CASSQEPHGTGGNTIYF; cdr3_nt: TGCGCCAGCAGCCAAGAACCGCATGGGACAGGAGGAAACACCATATATTTT
d_call: .; v_call: TRBV6-5; clone_size: .; j_call: TRBJ2-1; cdr3_aa: CASSYLSSYNEQFF; cdr3_nt: TGTGCCAGCAGTTACCTGAGCTCCTACAATGAGCAGTTCTTC
d_call: .; v_call: TRBV6-5; clone_size: .; j_call: TRBJ1-2; cdr3_aa: CASSYFSAGGGYTF; cdr3_nt: TGTGCCAGCAGTTACTTCTCGGCAGGAGGCGGCTACACCTTC
d_call: .; v_call: TRBV12-5; clone_size: .; j_call: TRBJ1-3; cdr3_aa: CASGLVRGWSGNTIYF; cdr3_nt: TGTGCTAGTGGTTTGGTACGAGGTTGGTCGGGAAACACCATATATTTT
d_call: .; v_call: TRBV30; clone_size: .; j_call: TRBJ1-4; cdr3_aa: CAWSQGVATNEKLFF; cdr3_nt: TGTGCCTGGAGCCAGGGTGTTGCAACTAATGAAAAACTGTTTTTT
d_call: .; v_call: TRBV27; clone_size: .; j_call: TRBJ2-4; cdr3_aa: CASSPRASAAKNIQYF; cdr3_nt: TGTGCCAGCAGTCCAAGGGCCTCGGCGGCCAAAAACATTCAGTACTTC
d_call: .; v_call: TRBV7-9; clone_size: .; j_call: TRBJ2-7; cdr3_aa: CASSLGSLHEQYF; cdr3_nt: TGTGCCAGCAGCTTAGGTTCCCTCCACGAGCAGTACTTC
d_call: TRBD1; v_call: TRBV28; clone_size: .; j_call: TRBJ2-1; cdr3_aa: CASSSTGTVRNEQFF; cdr3_nt: TGTGCCAGCAGTTCTACGGGGACAGTGAGAAATGAGCAGTTCTTC
d_call: .; v_call: TRBV29-1; clone_size: .; j_call: TRBJ2-1; cdr3_aa: CSVGVWRAGSYNEQFF; cdr3_nt: TGCAGCGTCGGTGTCTGGCGGGCGGGGTCCTACAATGAGCAGTTCTTC
d_call: .; v_call: TRBV30; clone_size: .; j_call: TRBJ1-4; cdr3_aa: CAWSVKSFAEKLFF; cdr3_nt: TGTGCCTGGAGCGTTAAGTCGTTTGCTGAAAAACTGTTTTTT
d_call: .; v_call: TRBV28; clone_size: .; j_call: TRBJ1-5; cdr3_aa: CASTPGGKNQPQHF; cdr3_nt: TGTGCCAGCACCCCGGGAGGGAAGAATCAGCCCCAGCATTTT
d_call: .; v_call: TRBV4-1; clone_size: .; j_call: TRBJ1-1; cdr3_aa: CASSQENRETEAFF; cdr3_nt: TGCGCCAGCAGCCAAGAGAACAGGGAGACTGAAGCTTTCTTT
d_call: .; v_call: TRBV28; clone_size: .; j_call: TRBJ1-2; cdr3_aa: CASSLKGSNTVHGYTF; cdr3_nt: TGTGCCAGCAGTTTAAAGGGCAGCAATACCGTCCATGGCTACACCTTC
d_call: .; v_call: TRBV5-1; clone_size: .; j_call: TRBJ2-1; cdr3_aa: CASSLATSYNEQFF; cdr3_nt: TGCGCCAGCAGCTTGGCCACCTCCTACAATGAGCAGTTCTTC
d_call: TRBD1; v_call: TRBV25-1; clone_size: once; j_call: TRBJ2-1; cdr3_aa: CASSPGQPLYNEQFF; cdr3_nt: TGTGCCAGCAGTCCGGGACAGCCCCTCTACAATGAGCAGTTCTTC
d_call: TRBD1; v_call: TRBV4-2; clone_size: .; j_call: TRBJ2-4; cdr3_aa: CASSERGTALKNIQYF; cdr3_nt: TGTGCCAGCAGCGAAAGGGGGACAGCGTTAAAAAACATTCAGTACTTC